This T cell receptor (beta chain) comes out of a study of memory CD4+ T cells and cytomegalovirus serostatus. About the research overall: This sample comes from healthy Belgian adults, under 10 CMV seropositive, approximately 24 seronegative.

The CDR3 length is 13 residues. With 4 bases removed from V and 0 bases from J, the gap between germline ends came to 6 bases. With respect to this clone: Its antigen is not identified.

Profiled with immunoSEQ multiplex PCR; TCRdb holds only in-frame clones, not every one. The profile covers about 56,000 clones, with about 80% appearing a single time and 2.6% taken by the ten largest. Study outcomes and limitations: The CMV-associated TCR signature appears largely within the CD4+ memory repertoire.

The sort gate was single viable CD3+CD4+CD8-CD45RO+ cells for memory CD4+ T cells. Serum IgG to CMV pp150, pp28, p38 and p52 defined serostatus. Total CD4+ T cells were enriched by CD4 positive selection. This receptor was obtained from an adult in good health and CMV-seropositive. Material: memory CD4+ T cells from blood. The chain couples TRBV23-1 to TRBJ2-5; no clear D gene. Being an ORF, TRBV23-1 has a function that is uncertain. The DNA of the CDR3 is TGCGCCAGCAGTCCCGTGAACCAAGAGACCCAGTACTTC. Its protein is CASSPVNQETQYF.